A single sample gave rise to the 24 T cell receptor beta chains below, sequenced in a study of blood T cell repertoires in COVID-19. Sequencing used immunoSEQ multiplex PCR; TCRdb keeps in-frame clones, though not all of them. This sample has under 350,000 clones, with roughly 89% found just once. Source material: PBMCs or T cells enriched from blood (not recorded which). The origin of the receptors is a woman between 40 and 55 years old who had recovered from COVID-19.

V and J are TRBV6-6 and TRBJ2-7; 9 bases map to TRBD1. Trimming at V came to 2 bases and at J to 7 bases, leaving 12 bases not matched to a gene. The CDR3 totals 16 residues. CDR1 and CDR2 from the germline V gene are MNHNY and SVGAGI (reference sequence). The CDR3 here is CASSYPRTGEAGEQYF. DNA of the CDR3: TGTGCCAGCAGTTACCCTAGGACAGGGGAGGCAGGGGAGCAGTACTTC.

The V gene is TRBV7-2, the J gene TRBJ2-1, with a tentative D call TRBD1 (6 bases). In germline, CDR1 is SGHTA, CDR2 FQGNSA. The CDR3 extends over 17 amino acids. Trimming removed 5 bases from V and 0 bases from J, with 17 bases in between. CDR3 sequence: CASSPTLTGTSYNEQFF. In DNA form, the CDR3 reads TGTGCCAGCAGCCCCACCCTTACAGGGACCTCCTACAATGAGCAGTTCTTC.

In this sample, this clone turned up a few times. CDR3 coding DNA: TGTGCCAGCAGCCCAACATTCGGGACAGACTCTGGAAACACCATATATTTT. The encoded protein is CASSPTFGTDSGNTIYF. J is TRBJ1-3 and V is TRBV5-4; 7 bases map to TRBD1. V trimming: 4 bases; J trimming: 0 bases; junction bases outside the gene matches: 10. Germline V gene sequence: CDR1 SGHNT, CDR2 YYREEE (reference sequence). The CDR3 extends over 17 amino acids.

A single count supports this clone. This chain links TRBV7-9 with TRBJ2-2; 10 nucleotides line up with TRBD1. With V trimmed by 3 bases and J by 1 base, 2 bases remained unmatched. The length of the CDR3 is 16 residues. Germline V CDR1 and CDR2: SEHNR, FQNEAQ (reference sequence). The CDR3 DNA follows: TGTGCCAGCAGCTTGCGGACAGGGGGGAACACCGGGGAGCTGTTTTTT. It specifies CASSLRTGGNTGELFF.

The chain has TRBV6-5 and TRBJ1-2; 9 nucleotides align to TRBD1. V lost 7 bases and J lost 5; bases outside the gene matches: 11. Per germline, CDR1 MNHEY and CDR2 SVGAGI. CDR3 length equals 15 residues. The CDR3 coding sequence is TGTGCCAGCAAGCCAACACAGGGGGCAGGATATGGCTACACCTTC. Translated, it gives CASKPTQGAGYGYTF.

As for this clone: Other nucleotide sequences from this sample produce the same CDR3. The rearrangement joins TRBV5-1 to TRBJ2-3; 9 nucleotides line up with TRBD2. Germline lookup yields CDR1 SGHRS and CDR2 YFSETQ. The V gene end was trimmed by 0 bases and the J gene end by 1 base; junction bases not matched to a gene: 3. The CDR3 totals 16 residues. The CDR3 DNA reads TGCGCCAGCAGCTTGGGTCTAGCGGGGCGCACAGATACGCAGTATTTT. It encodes CASSLGLAGRTDTQYF.

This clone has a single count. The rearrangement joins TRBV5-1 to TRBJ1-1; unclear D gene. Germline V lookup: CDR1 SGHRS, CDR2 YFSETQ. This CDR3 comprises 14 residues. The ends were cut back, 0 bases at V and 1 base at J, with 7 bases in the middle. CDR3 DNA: TGCGCCAGCAGCTTGGAGGCGGCGAACACTGAAGCTTTCTTT. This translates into CASSLEAANTEAFF.

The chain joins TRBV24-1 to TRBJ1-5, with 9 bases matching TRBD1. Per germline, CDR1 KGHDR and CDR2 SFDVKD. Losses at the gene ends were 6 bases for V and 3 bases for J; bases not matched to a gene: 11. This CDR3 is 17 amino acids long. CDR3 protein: CATSLTGGIRYNQPQHF. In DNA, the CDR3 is TGTGCCACCAGTCTTACAGGGGGCATTCGCTACAATCAGCCCCAGCATTTT.

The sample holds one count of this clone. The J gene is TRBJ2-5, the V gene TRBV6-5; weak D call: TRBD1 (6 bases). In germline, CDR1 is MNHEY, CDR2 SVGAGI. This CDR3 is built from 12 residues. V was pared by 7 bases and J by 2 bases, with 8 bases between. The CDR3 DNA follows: TGTGCCAGCAAAGGGACACAAGAGACCCAGTACTTC. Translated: CASKGTQETQYF.

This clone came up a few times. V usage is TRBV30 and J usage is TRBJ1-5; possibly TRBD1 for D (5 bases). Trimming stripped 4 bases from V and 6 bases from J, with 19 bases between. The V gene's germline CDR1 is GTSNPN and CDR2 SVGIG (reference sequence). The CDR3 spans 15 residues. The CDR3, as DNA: TGTGCCTGGACCCCCGGGACCGGGGGAAGTCAGCCCCAGCATTTT. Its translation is CAWTPGTGGSQPQHF.

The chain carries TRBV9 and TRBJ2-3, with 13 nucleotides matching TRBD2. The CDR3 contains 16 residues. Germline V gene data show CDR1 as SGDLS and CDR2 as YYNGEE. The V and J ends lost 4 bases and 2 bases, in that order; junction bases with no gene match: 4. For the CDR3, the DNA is TGTGCCAGCAGCCCGGGACTAGCGGGACTCACAGATACGCAGTATTTT. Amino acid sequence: CASSPGLAGLTDTQYF.

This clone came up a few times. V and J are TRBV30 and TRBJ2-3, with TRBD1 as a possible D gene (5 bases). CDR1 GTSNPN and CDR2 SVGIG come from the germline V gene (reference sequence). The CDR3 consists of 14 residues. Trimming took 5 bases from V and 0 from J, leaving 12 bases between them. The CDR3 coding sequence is TGTGCCTGGGTACCCCAGGGCAGCACAGATACGCAGTATTTT. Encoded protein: CAWVPQGSTDTQYF. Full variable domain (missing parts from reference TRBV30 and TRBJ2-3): SQTIHQWPATLVQPVGSPLSLECTVEGTSNPNLYWYRQAAGRGLQLLFYSVGIGQISSEVPQNLSASRPQDRQFILSSKKLLLSDSGFYLCAWVPQGSTDTQYFGPGTRLTVL.

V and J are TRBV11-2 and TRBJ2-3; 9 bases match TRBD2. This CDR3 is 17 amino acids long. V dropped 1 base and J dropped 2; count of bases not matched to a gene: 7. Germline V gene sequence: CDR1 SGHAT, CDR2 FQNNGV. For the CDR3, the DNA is TGTGCCAGCAGCTTAGTCGGTAGCGGGAGTGTCACAGATACGCAGTATTTT. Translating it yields CASSLVGSGSVTDTQYF.

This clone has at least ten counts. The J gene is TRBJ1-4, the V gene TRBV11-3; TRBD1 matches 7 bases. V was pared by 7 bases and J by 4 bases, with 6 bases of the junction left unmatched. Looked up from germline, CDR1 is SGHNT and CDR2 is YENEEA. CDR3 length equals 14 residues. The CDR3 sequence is CASKNRGNNEKLFF. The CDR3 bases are TGTGCCAGCAAGAACAGGGGAAATAATGAAAAACTGTTTTTT.

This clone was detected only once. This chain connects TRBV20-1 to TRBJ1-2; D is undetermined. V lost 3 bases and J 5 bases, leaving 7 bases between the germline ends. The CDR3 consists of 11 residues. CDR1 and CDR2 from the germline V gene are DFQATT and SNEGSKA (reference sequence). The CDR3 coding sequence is TGCAGTGCTAGCGACATTTATGGCTACACCTTC. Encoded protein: CSASDIYGYTF.

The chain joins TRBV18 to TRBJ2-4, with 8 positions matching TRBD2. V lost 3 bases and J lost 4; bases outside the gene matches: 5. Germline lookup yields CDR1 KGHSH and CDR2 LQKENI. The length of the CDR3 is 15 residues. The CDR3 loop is CASSPSAGGKNIQYF. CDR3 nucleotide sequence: TGTGCCAGCTCACCCTCTGCGGGGGGAAAAAACATTCAGTACTTC.

For the CDR3, the DNA is TGTGCCTGGAGCTGGACAGTGTCCGATACGCAGTATTTT. Protein sequence: CAWSWTVSDTQYF. The chain couples TRBV30 to TRBJ2-3; TRBD1 is a possible D gene (6 bases). V gave up 3 bases and J gave up 6 bases, with 13 bases separating them. From germline, CDR1 is GTSNPN and CDR2 SVGIG (reference sequence). CDR3 length equals 13 residues.

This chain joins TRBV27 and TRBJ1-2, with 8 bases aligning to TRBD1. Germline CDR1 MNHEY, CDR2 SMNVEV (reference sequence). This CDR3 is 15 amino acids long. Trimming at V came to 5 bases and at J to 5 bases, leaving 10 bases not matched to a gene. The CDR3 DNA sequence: TGTGCCAGCAGTCCTCTGGACAGGGAGGGTTATGGCTACACCTTC. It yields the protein CASSPLDREGYGYTF.

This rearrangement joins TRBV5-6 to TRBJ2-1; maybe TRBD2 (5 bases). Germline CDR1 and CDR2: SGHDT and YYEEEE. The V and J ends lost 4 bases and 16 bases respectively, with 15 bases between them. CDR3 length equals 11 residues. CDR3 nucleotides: TGTGCCAGCAGCGACAAGGCGGGTAGATTCTTC. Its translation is CASSDKAGRFF.

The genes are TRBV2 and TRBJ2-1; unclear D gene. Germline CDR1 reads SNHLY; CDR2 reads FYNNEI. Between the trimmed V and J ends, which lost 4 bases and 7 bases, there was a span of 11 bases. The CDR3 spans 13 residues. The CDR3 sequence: CASSGSEVNEQFF. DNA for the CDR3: TGTGCCAGCAGTGGTTCAGAAGTTAATGAGCAGTTCTTC. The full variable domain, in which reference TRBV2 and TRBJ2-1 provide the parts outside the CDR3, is EPEVTQTPSHQVTQMGQEVILRCVPISNHLYFYWYRQILGQKVEFLVSFYNNEISEKSEIFDDQFSVERPDGSNFTLKIRSTKLEDSAMYFCASSGSEVNEQFFGPGTRLTVL.

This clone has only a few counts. The CDR3 DNA reads as TGTGCCAGCGGACAGGGCGACACTGAAGCTTTCTTT. Translated, it gives CASGQGDTEAFF. The V call is TRBV25-1, the J call TRBJ1-1; 8 nucleotides agree with TRBD1. The V gene's germline CDR1 is MGHDK and CDR2 SYGVNS. The CDR3 length is 12 residues. Trimming cost V 8 bases and J 3 bases; bases outside gene matches: 2.

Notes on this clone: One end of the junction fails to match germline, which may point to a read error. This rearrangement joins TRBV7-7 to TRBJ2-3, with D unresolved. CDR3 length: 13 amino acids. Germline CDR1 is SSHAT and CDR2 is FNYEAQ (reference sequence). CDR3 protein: CASSLEALDTQYF. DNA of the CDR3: TGTGCTAGCAGCTTAGAAGCTTTAGATACGCAGTATTTT.

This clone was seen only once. In DNA, the CDR3 is TGTGCCAGCAGACGGGACAGGGAAGCAAAGCAGTTCTTC. It specifies CASRRDREAKQFF. The chain combines TRBV6-4 with TRBJ2-1, with TRBD1 matching 9 bases. The CDR3 runs to 13 residues. V was clipped by 6 bases and J by 11 bases; unmatched bases: 8. Germline values: CDR1 MRHNA, CDR2 SNTAGT.

CDR3: CASSPLQGANTEAFF. CDR3 DNA sequence: TGTGCCAGCTCACCACTACAGGGGGCGAACACTGAAGCTTTCTTT. The V call is TRBV18, the J call TRBJ1-1, with 9 bases matching TRBD1. The CDR3 spans 15 residues. V trimming: 1 base; J trimming: 1 base; junction bases outside the gene matches: 1. Germline V gene lookup returns CDR1 KGHSH and CDR2 LQKENI. The full variable domain, rest sourced from reference TRBV18 and TRBJ1-1, is NAGVMQNPRHLVRRRGQEARLRCSPMKGHSHVYWYRQLPEEGLKFMVYLQKENIIDESGMPKERFSAEFPKEGPSILRIQQVVRGDSAAYFCASSPLQGANTEAFFGQGTRLTVV.